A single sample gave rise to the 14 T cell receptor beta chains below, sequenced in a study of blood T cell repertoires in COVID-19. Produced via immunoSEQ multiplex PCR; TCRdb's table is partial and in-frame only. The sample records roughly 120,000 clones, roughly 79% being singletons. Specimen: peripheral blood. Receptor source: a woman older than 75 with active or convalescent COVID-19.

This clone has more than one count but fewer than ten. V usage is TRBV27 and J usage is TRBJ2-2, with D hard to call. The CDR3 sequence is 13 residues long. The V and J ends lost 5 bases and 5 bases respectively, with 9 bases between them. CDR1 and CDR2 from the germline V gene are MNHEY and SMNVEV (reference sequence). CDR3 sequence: CASSHPRTGELFF. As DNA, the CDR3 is TGTGCCAGCAGTCATCCTCGGACCGGGGAGCTGTTTTTT.

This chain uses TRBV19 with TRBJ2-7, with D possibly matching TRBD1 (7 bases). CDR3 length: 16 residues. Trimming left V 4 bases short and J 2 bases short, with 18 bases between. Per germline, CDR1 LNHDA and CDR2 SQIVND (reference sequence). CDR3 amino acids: CASSREQGGATYEQYF. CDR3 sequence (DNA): TGTGCCAGTAGTAGGGAGCAGGGGGGAGCCACCTACGAGCAGTACTTC.

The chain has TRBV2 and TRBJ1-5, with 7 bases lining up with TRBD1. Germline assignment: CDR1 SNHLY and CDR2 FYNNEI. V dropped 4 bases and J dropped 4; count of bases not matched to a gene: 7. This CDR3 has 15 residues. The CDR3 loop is CASSAMAGGNQPQHF. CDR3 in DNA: TGTGCCAGCAGTGCTATGGCAGGGGGTAATCAGCCCCAGCATTTT.

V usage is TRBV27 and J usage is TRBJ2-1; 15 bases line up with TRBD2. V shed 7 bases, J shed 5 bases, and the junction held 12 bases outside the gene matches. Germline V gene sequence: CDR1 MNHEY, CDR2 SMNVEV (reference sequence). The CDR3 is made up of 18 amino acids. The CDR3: CASNLGGLAGGQDNEQFF. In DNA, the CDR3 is TGTGCCAGCAACCTAGGGGGACTAGCGGGGGGCCAAGACAATGAGCAGTTCTTC.

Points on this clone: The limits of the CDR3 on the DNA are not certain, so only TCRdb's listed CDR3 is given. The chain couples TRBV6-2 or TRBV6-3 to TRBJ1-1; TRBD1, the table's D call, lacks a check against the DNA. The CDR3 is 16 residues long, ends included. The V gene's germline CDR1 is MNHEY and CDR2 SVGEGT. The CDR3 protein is CASSFFGQGRNTEAFF.

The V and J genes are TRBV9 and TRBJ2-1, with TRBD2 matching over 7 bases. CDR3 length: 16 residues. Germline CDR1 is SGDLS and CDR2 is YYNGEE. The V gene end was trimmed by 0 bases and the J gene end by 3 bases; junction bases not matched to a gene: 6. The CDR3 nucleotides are TGTGCCAGCAGCGTAGGGGGGAGGGCCGTCTACAATGAGCAGTTCTTC. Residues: CASSVGGRAVYNEQFF.

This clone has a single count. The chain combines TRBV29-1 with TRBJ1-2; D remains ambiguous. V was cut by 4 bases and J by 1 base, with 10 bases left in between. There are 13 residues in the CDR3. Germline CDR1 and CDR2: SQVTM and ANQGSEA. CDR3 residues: CSVGTARNYGYTF. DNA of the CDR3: TGCAGCGTTGGTACAGCCCGTAACTATGGCTACACCTTC.

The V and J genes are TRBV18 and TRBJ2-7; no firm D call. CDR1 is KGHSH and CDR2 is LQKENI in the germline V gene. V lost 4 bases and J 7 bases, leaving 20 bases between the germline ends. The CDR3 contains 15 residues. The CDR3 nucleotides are TGTGCCAGCTCACTTCAATCTAGAAGCCCCTTGGAGCAGTACTTC. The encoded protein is CASSLQSRSPLEQYF.

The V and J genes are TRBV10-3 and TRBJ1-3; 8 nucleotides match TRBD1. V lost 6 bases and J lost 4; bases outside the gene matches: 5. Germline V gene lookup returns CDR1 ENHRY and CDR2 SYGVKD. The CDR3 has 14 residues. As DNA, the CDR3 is TGTGCCATCAGGGGGGACAGGCAAGGAAACACCATATATTTT. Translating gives CAIRGDRQGNTIYF.

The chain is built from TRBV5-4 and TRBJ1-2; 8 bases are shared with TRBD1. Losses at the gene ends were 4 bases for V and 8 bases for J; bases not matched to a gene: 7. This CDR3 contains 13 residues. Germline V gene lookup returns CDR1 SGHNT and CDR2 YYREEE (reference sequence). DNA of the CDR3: TGTGCCAGCAGCCGAGTGACAGGGGACGGCTACACCTTC. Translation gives CASSRVTGDGYTF.

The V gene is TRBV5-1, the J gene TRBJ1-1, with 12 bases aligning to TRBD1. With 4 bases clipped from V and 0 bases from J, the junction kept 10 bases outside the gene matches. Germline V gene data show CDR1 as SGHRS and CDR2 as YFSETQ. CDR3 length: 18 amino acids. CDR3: CASSPQHGTGGLNTEAFF. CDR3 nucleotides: TGCGCCAGCAGCCCCCAGCACGGGACAGGGGGCTTGAACACTGAAGCTTTCTTT. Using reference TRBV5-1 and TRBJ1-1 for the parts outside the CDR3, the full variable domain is KAGVTQTPRYLIKTRGQQVTLSCSPISGHRSVSWYQQTPGQGLQFLFEYFSETQRNKGNFPGRFSGRQFSNSRSEMNVSTLELGDSALYLCASSPQHGTGGLNTEAFFGQGTRLTVV.

For the CDR3, the DNA is TGTGCCAGCAGCTTAGTTAGCGGGAACGACGAGCAGTACTTC. Its protein is CASSLVSGNDEQYF. This chain connects TRBV11-2 to TRBJ2-7, with 8 bases aligning to TRBD2. From germline, CDR1 is SGHAT and CDR2 FQNNGV. This CDR3 is 14 amino acids long. With 1 base clipped from V and 5 bases from J, the junction kept 4 bases outside the gene matches.

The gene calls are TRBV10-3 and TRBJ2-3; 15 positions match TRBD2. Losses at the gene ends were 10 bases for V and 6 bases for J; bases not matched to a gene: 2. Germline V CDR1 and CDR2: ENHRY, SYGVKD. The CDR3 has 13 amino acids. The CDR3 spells CATGLAGGDTQYF. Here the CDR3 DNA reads TGTGCCACGGGACTAGCGGGAGGCGATACGCAGTATTTT.

The CDR3 here is CASSEGGDKNIQYF. CDR3 DNA sequence: TGTGCCAGCAGTGAAGGGGGGGACAAAAACATTCAGTACTTC. The V and J genes are TRBV6-1 and TRBJ2-4, with D possibly TRBD2 on 6 matching bases. Trimming removed 1 base at V and 3 bases at J, with 7 bases between. Germline V gives CDR1 MNHNS, CDR2 SASEGT. The CDR3 extends over 14 amino acids.